This T cell receptor (beta chain) was captured by sequencing in a study of Ad26.COV2.S vaccination and SARS-CoV-2 variants (dated by TCRdb to the early 2020s). For the study in its entirety: Donors in the vaccine arm were drawn from COV1001, a multicentre, randomized, double-blind, placebo-controlled phase I-IIa trial testing Ad26.COV2.S in healthy adults. Investigators remained blinded to trial group allocation during experiments and outcome assessment. Trial participants were randomized into five groups of five: low-dose or high-dose Ad26.COV2.S given once or twice, or placebo on both occasions. TCRbeta repertoire sequencing was used to assess the specificity and breadth of SARS-CoV-2-reactive T cell receptors after Ad26.COV2.S vaccination. Ad26.COV2.S was administered intramuscularly at a dose of 5x10^10 or 1x10^11 viral particles, either as one shot or as two shots given 56 days apart. The TCR-sequenced set comprised around 30 samples: around 20 Ad26.COV2.S vaccine recipients, 5 placebo recipients and 8 SARS-CoV-2 convalescent individuals.

This specimen's treatment or condition label, interpreted: some 20 received Ad26.COV2.S at low or high dose, single or two shots; 5 received placebo; per-sample allocation not given. Repertoires of vaccine and placebo recipients were sequenced from samples taken on day 63 after the first injection. Cohort 1b enrolled roughly 25 adults aged 18-55 years at a single site in Boston, USA, between 29 July and 7 August 2020. Ad26.COV2.S was a replication-incompetent adenovirus type 26 vector expressing a prefusion-stabilized SARS-CoV-2 spike protein from the original Wuhan strain. The immunoSEQ Assay was the method used to sequence TCRbeta CDR3 regions. After extraction, genomic DNA underwent amplification by bias-controlled multiplex PCR, followed by high-throughput sequencing. In the paper's pipeline: Collapsing and filtering of sequences were performed to quantify the absolute abundance of each unique TCRbeta CDR3 region. T cell fraction was estimated by normalizing TCRbeta template counts to usable DNA, which was measured by amplifying reference genes present in all nucleated cells. Repertoire TCRs were annotated as SARS-CoV-2-specific by exact matching of V gene, CDR3 amino acid sequence and J gene to a known reactive TCR set. The reference SARS-CoV-2 TCR set came from MIRA and was filtered for enrichment in COVID-19-positive ImmuneCODE repertoires, removing public or cross-reactive TCRs. Drawing on the MIRA antigens, annotated TCRs were analysed further at the level of specific ORF or position within ORF. Depth was the summed frequency of annotated unique rearrangements, while breadth was defined as annotated unique rearrangements over total unique productive rearrangements. Two-sided Wilcoxon rank-sum tests were used to compare TCR breadth between groups. Held by TCRdb, this immuneACCESS table contains in-frame sequences only and omits some clones. Under half of the omission traces to an unresolved V gene where checked; the cause of the rest is unknown. V, J and clone size were drawn from that table, and D and trimming were deduced from the DNA. The sample table contains some 420,000 clones; only one count was recorded for 88% of them. Of the sample, 3.6% falls within the top ten clones.

Remarks on this clone: Its antigen has not been determined. Per-nucleotide qualities are absent, and no much larger clonotype sits a single base away.

Results the study describes overall, beyond this receptor: The authors noted that total T cell responses may have been underestimated by the TCR breadth and depth analyses. Non-spike TCR breadth was comparable between vaccine and placebo recipients, consistent with the vaccine containing only spike. Compared with placebo recipients, Ad26.COV2.S recipients showed higher spike-specific TCR breadth (P = 0.0014). Substantial breadth of spike-specific CD8+ and CD4+ T cell responses was reported after vaccination. The study was not powered to compare responses between vaccine doses or regimens.

The material was peripheral blood, obtained in a trial of Ad26.COV2.S vaccine versus placebo. This clonotype was obtained from a person aged 18 to 59 who received the Ad26.COV2.S COVID-19 vaccine or a placebo.

The DNA reads TGTGCCAGCAGCGTAGGACCCCGCGGGGCCCCAGATACGCAGTATTTT. Its product reads: CASSVGPRGAPDTQYF. The chain was built from TRBV9 and TRBJ2-3, with TRBD2 tentatively as D gene (6 bases match). V loses 0 bases, J loses 4 bases, and the germline ends lie 15 bases apart. The germline V gene encodes CDR1 SGDLS and CDR2 YYNGEE. The cysteine opens and the phenylalanine closes a CDR3 of 16 amino acids. Left in the record is the CDR3 DNA by itself, 48 bases read in frame from the first base. The entire variable domain, with the stretches around the CDR3 drawn from the reference TRBV9 and TRBJ2-3 proteins, is DSGVTQTPKHLITATGQRVTLRCSPRSGDLSVYWYQQSLDQGLQFLIQYYNGEERAKGNILERFSAQQFPDLHSELNLSSLELGDSALYFCASSVGPRGAPDTQYFGPGTRLTVL.